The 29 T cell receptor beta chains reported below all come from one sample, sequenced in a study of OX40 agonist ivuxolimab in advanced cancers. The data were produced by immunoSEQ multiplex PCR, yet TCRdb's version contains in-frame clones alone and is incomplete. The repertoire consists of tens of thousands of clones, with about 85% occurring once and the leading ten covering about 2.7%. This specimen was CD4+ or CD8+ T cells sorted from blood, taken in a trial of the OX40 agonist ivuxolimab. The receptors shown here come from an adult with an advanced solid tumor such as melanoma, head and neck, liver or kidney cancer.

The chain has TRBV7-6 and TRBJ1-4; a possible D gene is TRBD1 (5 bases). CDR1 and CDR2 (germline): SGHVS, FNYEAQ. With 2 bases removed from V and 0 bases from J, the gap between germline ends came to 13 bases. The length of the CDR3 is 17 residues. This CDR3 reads CASSLREGLPTNEKLFF. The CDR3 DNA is TGTGCCAGCAGCTTACGGGAGGGGCTCCCAACTAATGAAAAACTGTTTTTT.

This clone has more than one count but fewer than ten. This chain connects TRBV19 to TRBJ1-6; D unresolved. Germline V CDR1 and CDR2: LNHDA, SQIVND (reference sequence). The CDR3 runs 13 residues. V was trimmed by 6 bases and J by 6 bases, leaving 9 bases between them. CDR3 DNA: TGTGCCAGTAGCAATCAAATTAATTCACCCCTCCACTTT. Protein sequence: CASSNQINSPLHF.

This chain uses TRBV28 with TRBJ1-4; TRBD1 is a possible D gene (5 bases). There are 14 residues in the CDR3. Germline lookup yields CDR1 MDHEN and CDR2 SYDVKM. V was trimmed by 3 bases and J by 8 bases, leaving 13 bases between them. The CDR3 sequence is CASSFEDNLEKLFF. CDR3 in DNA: TGTGCCAGCAGTTTCGAGGACAATTTAGAAAAACTGTTTTTT.

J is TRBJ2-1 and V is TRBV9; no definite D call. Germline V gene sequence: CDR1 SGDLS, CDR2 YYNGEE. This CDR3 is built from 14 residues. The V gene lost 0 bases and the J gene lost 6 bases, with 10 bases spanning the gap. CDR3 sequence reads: CASSVVPRGNEQFF. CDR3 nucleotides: TGTGCCAGCAGCGTAGTTCCAAGAGGCAATGAGCAGTTCTTC.

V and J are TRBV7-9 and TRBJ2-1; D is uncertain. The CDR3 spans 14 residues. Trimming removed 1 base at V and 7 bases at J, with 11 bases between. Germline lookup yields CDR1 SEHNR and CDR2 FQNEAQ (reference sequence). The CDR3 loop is CASSLGQSRNEQFF. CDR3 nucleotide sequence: TGTGCCAGCAGCTTAGGTCAATCCAGGAATGAGCAGTTCTTC.

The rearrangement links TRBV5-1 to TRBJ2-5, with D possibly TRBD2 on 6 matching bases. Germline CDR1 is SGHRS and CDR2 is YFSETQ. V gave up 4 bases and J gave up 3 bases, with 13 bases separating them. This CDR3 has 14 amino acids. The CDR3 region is CASSPEGLEETQYF. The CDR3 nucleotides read TGCGCCAGCAGCCCGGAGGGCCTAGAAGAGACCCAGTACTTC. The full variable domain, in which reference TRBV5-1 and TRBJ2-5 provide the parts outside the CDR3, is KAGVTQTPRYLIKTRGQQVTLSCSPISGHRSVSWYQQTPGQGLQFLFEYFSETQRNKGNFPGRFSGRQFSNSRSEMNVSTLELGDSALYLCASSPEGLEETQYFGPGTRLLVL.

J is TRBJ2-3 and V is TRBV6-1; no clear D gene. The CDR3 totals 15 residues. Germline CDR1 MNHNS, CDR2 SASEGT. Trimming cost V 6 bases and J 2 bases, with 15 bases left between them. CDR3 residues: CASSPPGGFTDTQYF. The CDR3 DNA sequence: TGTGCCAGCAGCCCCCCCGGCGGATTCACAGATACGCAGTATTTT.

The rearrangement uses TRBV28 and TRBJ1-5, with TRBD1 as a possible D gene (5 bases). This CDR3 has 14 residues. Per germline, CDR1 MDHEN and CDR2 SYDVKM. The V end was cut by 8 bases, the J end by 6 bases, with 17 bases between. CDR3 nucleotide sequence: TGTGCCAGCCGACCTTACCTTGGGGGTCAGCCCCAGCATTTT. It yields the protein CASRPYLGGQPQHF.

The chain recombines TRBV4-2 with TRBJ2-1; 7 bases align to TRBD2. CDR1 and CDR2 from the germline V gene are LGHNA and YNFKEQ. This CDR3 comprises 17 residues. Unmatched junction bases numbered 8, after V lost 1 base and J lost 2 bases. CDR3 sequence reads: CASSQVGGAGPYNEQFF. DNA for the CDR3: TGTGCCAGCAGCCAAGTGGGAGGGGCGGGGCCCTACAATGAGCAGTTCTTC.

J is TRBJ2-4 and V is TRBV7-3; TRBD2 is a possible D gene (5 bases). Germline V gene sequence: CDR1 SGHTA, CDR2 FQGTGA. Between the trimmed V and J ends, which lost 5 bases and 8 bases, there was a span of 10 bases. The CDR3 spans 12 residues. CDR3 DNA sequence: TGTGCCAGCAGCCAAAACGGGGACATTCAGTACTTC. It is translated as CASSQNGDIQYF.

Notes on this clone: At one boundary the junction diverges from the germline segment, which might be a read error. The CDR3 DNA follows: TGCAGTGCCATAAGTAGGGACCGCCCTGCCTTC. Its protein product is CSAISRDRPAF. This chain uses TRBV20-1 with TRBJ1-2, with D perhaps TRBD1 (5 bases). The CDR3 spans 11 residues. Germline CDR1 and CDR2: DFQATT and SNEGSKA (reference sequence).

The CDR3 reads CASSTRTSGPIQETQYF. The CDR3 coding sequence is TGTGCCAGCAGCACGCGGACTAGCGGACCGATTCAAGAGACCCAGTACTTC. The chain is built from TRBV11-2 and TRBJ2-5, with TRBD2 identical over 10 bases. The V gene's germline CDR1 is SGHAT and CDR2 FQNNGV. There are 17 residues in the CDR3. V lost 5 bases, J lost 2 bases, and 11 bases stayed unmatched.

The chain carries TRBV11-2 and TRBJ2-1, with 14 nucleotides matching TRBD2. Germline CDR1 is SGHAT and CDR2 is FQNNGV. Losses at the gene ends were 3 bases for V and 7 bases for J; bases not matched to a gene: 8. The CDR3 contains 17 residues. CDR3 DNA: TGTGCCAGCAGCTTTGGGCACGGGACTAGCGGGAGTAATGAGCAGTTCTTC. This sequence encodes CASSFGHGTSGSNEQFF.

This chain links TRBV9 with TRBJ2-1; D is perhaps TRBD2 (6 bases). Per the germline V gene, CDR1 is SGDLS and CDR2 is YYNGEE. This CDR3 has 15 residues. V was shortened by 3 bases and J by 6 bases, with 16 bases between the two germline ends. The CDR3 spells CASSGDRAGSNEQFF. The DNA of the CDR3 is TGTGCCAGCAGCGGGGACCGGGCGGGGAGCAATGAGCAGTTCTTC.

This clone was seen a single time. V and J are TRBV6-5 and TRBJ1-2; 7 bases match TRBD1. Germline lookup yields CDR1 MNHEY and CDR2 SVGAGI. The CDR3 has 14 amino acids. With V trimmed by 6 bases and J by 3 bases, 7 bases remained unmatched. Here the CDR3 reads CASSRQGGDYGYTF. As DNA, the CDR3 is TGTGCCAGCAGCCGACAGGGAGGGGACTATGGCTACACCTTC.

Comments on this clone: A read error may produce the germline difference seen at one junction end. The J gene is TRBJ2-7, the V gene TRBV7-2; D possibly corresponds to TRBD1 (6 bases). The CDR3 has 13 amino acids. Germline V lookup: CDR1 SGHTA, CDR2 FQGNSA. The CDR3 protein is CASTLVADREQYF. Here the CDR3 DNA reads TGTGCCAGCACCTTAGTTGCCGACAGGGAGCAGTACTTC.

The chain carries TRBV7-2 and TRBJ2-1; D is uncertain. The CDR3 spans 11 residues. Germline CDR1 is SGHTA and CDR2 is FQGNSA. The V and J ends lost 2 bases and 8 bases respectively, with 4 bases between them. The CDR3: CASSLNDEQFF. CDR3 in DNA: TGTGCCAGCAGCTTAAATGATGAGCAGTTCTTC.

The CDR3 nucleotides read TGTGCCAGCAGCTCTTTTGAGATCCCGACTGAAGCTTTCTTT. The encoded protein is CASSSFEIPTEAFF. The chain uses TRBV11-3 and TRBJ1-1; D unclear. This CDR3 spans 14 amino acids. V shed 4 bases and J shed 5 bases, with 14 bases lying between them. CDR1 and CDR2 (germline): SGHNT, YENEEA.

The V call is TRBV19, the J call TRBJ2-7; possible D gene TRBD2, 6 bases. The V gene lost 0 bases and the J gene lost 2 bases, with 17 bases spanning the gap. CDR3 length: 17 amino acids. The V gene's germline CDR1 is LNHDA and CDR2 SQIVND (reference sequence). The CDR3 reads CASSIDGGSAEAYEQYF. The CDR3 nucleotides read TGTGCCAGTAGTATAGATGGAGGGTCGGCGGAAGCCTACGAGCAGTACTTC.

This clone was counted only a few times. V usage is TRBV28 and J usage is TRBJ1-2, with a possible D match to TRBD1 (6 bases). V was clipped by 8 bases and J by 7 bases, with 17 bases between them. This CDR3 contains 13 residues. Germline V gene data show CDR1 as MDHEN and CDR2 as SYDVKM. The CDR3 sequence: CASQGLAVSGYTF. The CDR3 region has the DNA TGTGCCAGCCAGGGGTTGGCCGTGAGTGGCTACACCTTC.

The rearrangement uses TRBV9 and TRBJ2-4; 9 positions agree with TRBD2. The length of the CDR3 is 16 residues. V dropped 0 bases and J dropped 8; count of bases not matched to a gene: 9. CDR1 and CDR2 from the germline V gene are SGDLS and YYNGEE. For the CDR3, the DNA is TGTGCCAGCAGCGTAGGCCTAGCGGGAATGGGGTACATTCAGTACTTC. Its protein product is CASSVGLAGMGYIQYF. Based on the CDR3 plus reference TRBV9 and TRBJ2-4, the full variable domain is DSGVTQTPKHLITATGQRVTLRCSPRSGDLSVYWYQQSLDQGLQFLIQYYNGEERAKGNILERFSAQQFPDLHSELNLSSLELGDSALYFCASSVGLAGMGYIQYFGAGTRLSVL.

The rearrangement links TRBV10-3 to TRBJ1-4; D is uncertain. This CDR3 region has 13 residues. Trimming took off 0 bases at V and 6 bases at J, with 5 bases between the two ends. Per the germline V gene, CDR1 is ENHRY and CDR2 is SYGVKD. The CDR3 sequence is CAISESVDEKLFF. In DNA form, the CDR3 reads TGTGCCATCAGTGAGTCGGTGGATGAAAAACTGTTTTTT.

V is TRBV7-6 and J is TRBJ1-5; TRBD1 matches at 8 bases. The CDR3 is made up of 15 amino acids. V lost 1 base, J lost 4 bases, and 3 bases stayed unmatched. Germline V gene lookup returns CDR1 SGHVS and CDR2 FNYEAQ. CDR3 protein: CASSLGQGANQPQHF. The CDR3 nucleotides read TGTGCCAGCAGCTTAGGCCAGGGGGCAAATCAGCCCCAGCATTTT.

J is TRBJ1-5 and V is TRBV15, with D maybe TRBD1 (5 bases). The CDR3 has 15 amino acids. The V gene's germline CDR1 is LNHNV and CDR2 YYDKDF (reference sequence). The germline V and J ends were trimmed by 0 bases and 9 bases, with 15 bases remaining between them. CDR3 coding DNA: TGTGCCACCAGCAGAGATCGGGGGTCGATGGGGCCCCAGCATTTT. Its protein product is CATSRDRGSMGPQHF. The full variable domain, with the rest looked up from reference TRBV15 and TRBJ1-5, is DAMVIQNPRYQVTQFGKPVTLSCSQTLNHNVMYWYQQKSSQAPKLLFHYYDKDFNNEADTPDNFQSRRPNTSFCFLDIRSPGLGDTAMYLCATSRDRGSMGPQHFGDGTRLSIL.

The CDR3 loop reads CAWSGSTDTQYF. CDR3 DNA sequence: TGTGCCTGGAGCGGGAGCACAGATACGCAGTATTTT. The chain links TRBV30 to TRBJ2-3; unclear D gene. The length of the CDR3 is 12 residues. V lost 3 bases and J 0 bases, leaving 4 bases between the germline ends. Germline loops: CDR1 GTSNPN, CDR2 SVGIG (reference sequence).

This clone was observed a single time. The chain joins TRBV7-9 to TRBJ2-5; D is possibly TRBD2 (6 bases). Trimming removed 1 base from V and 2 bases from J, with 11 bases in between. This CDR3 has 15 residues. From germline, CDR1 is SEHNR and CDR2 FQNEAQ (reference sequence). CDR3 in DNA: TGTGCCAGCAGCTTAGAAGGCGGAGGGCAAGAGACCCAGTACTTC. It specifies CASSLEGGGQETQYF.

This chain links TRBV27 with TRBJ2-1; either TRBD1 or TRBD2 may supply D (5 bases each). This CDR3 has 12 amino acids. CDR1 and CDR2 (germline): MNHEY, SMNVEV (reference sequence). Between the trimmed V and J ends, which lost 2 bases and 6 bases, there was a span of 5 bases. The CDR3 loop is CASSLGGNEQFF. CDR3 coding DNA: TGTGCCAGCAGTTTAGGGGGCAATGAGCAGTTCTTC.

This CDR3 is CASTILAGASYEQYF. In DNA, the CDR3 is TGCGCCAGCACCATCCTAGCGGGTGCCTCCTACGAGCAGTACTTC. The chain is built from TRBV5-1 and TRBJ2-7, with 8 bases lining up with TRBD2. The junction had 8 bases not matched to a gene; V was cut back by 6 bases and J by 0 bases. The CDR3 is 15 residues long. CDR1 SGHRS and CDR2 YFSETQ come from the germline V gene.

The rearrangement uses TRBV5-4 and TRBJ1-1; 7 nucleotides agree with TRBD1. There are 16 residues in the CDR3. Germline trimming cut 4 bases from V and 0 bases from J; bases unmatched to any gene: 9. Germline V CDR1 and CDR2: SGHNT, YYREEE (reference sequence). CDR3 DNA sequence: TGTGCCAGCAGCCGGGCACAGGGGATGATGAACACTGAAGCTTTCTTT. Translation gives CASSRAQGMMNTEAFF. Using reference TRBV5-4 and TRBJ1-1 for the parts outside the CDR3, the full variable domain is ETGVTQSPTHLIKTRGQQVTLRCSSQSGHNTVSWYQQALGQGPQFIFQYYREEENGRGNFPPRFSGLQFPNYSSELNVNALELDDSALYLCASSRAQGMMNTEAFFGQGTRLTVV.